The 14 T cell receptor beta chains in this list originate from one sample, sequenced in a study of beta chain features in type 1 diabetes. The study reverse transcribed the entire isolated RNA, so it sequenced expressed TCRB transcripts. Sequencing was performed with immunoSEQ multiplex PCR; in TCRdb, only in-frame clones are kept and a portion is missing. The profile shows around 500,000 clones, about an eighth of them singletons. Sequencing was done on a sample of naive CD4+ T cells from blood. Every receptor here comes from a woman aged 18-29 years in good health.

This clone has only a few counts. V gene TRBV7-2 combines with J gene TRBJ2-7; D might be TRBD2 (8 bases). This CDR3 has 15 residues. Per the germline V gene, CDR1 is SGHTA and CDR2 is FQGNSA. V was clipped by 5 bases and J by 3 bases, with 17 bases between them. The CDR3 sequence is CASSPSGGGYYEQYF. The CDR3 nucleotides are TGTGCCAGCAGCCCTTCGGGAGGGGGCTACTACGAGCAGTACTTC.

The V and J genes are TRBV5-1 and TRBJ1-1; D is possibly TRBD1 (6 bases). Trimming pared 5 bases from V and 5 bases from J, leaving 13 bases between. The CDR3 has 13 amino acids. The germline CDR1 and CDR2 sequences are SGHRS and YFSETQ. The CDR3 coding sequence is TGCGCCAGCAGGGGAGGGCAGGGGACTGAAGCTTTCTTT. This sequence encodes CASRGGQGTEAFF.

The chain joins TRBV29-1 to TRBJ1-1, with 8 bases matching TRBD1. The CDR3 loop spans 15 amino acids. CDR1 is SQVTM, CDR2 ANQGSEA, per germline. Unmatched junction bases numbered 9, after V lost 5 bases and J lost 1 base. The CDR3 loop reads CSVQPTGTGNTEAFF. For the CDR3, the DNA is TGCAGCGTTCAACCCACCGGGACAGGGAACACTGAAGCTTTCTTT.

V gene TRBV29-1 combines with J gene TRBJ1-4; the D gene is possibly TRBD1 (5 bases). V was cut by 5 bases and J by 7 bases, with 14 bases left in between. This CDR3 region has 13 residues. CDR1 and CDR2 (germline): SQVTM, ANQGSEA. CDR3 protein: CSVFRAGSEKLFF. CDR3 DNA sequence: TGCAGCGTTTTCAGGGCCGGGAGTGAAAAACTGTTTTTT.

The table lists this clone with a few counts. V and J are TRBV4-3 and TRBJ2-3; possibly TRBD1 for D (6 bases). The CDR3 loop spans 14 amino acids. V lost 5 bases to trimming and J lost 2 bases, with 11 bases between them. Germline CDR1 and CDR2: LGHNA and YSLEER. In DNA form, the CDR3 reads TGCGCCAGCAGCTTGGACAGTACCACAGATACGCAGTATTTT. It is translated as CASSLDSTTDTQYF.

This clone was found a few times. This chain joins TRBV6-5 and TRBJ1-2, with 9 bases aligning to TRBD1. The length of the CDR3 is 15 residues. Per germline, CDR1 MNHEY and CDR2 SVGAGI. Losses at the gene ends were 5 bases for V and 4 bases for J; bases not matched to a gene: 8. CDR3 DNA: TGTGCCAGCAGTCGGCAGGACAGGGGAAGCTATGGCTACACCTTC. Encoded protein: CASSRQDRGSYGYTF.

This clone was seen only a few times. V and J are TRBV29-1 and TRBJ2-1; D call uncertain. The CDR3 is made up of 13 amino acids. CDR1 and CDR2 (germline): SQVTM, ANQGSEA. With 5 bases removed from V and 4 bases from J, the gap between germline ends came to 12 bases. The CDR3 is CSVPNRAYNEQFF. The CDR3 DNA follows: TGCAGCGTTCCCAATCGGGCGTACAATGAGCAGTTCTTC.

The chain has TRBV7-9 and TRBJ1-2; 7 bases match TRBD1. J gave up 6 bases and V 5 bases, and 15 bases lay outside the gene matches. Looked up from germline, CDR1 is SEHNR and CDR2 is FQNEAQ (reference sequence). There are 16 residues in the CDR3. CDR3 bases: TGTGCCAGCAGCCGACCCGGGACAGCCGCTGGGGATGGCTACACCTTC. Residues: CASSRPGTAAGDGYTF.

In this sample, this clone turned up a few times. J is TRBJ2-7 and V is TRBV25-1, with 10 bases fitting TRBD1. J was trimmed by 2 bases and V by 8 bases; bases with no gene match: 9. CDR3 length equals 15 residues. Germline assignment: CDR1 MGHDK and CDR2 SYGVNS. The CDR3 is CASQAVGTGAYEQYF. The CDR3 DNA sequence: TGTGCCAGCCAGGCAGTCGGGACAGGGGCCTACGAGCAGTACTTC.

V usage is TRBV5-4 and J usage is TRBJ2-1, with 8 nucleotides matching TRBD2. After removal of 9 bases from V and 2 bases from J, the junction contained 10 bases not matched to a gene. Germline V gene data show CDR1 as SGHNT and CDR2 as YYREEE (reference sequence). The CDR3 is 15 residues long. The chain's CDR3 is CATRLSGITYNEQFF. The CDR3 DNA reads as TGTGCCACTCGCCTTAGCGGGATCACCTACAATGAGCAGTTCTTC.

In this sample, this clone turned up a few times. The chain uses TRBV4-3 and TRBJ1-3; D is perhaps TRBD1 (6 bases). Trimming removed 0 bases from V and 6 bases from J, with 21 bases in between. Germline V gene sequence: CDR1 LGHNA, CDR2 YSLEER. This CDR3 is 18 amino acids long. Here the CDR3 reads CASSQDSNAWGQENTIYF. The DNA for the CDR3 is TGCGCCAGCAGCCAAGATTCGAACGCATGGGGGCAGGAAAACACCATATATTTT.

The V gene is TRBV9, the J gene TRBJ2-1; TRBD1 or TRBD2 may be the D gene (5 bases each). The germline CDR1 and CDR2 sequences are SGDLS and YYNGEE. Trimming shortened V by 2 bases and J by 3 bases, and 15 bases separated the two germline ends. The CDR3 sequence is 16 residues long. CDR3 in amino acids: CASSVAWGNLYNEQFF. CDR3 nucleotides: TGTGCCAGCAGCGTGGCGTGGGGGAATCTCTACAATGAGCAGTTCTTC.

The chain carries TRBV5-1 and TRBJ2-2; TRBD2 aligns across 7 bases. Germline lookup yields CDR1 SGHRS and CDR2 YFSETQ. There are 15 residues in the CDR3. V gave up 2 bases and J gave up 0 bases; unmatched junction bases: 1. As DNA, the CDR3 is TGCGCCAGCAGCTTACTAGCGTCGAACACCGGGGAGCTGTTTTTT. This gives the protein CASSLLASNTGELFF.

This clone appeared a few times. CDR3 nucleotide sequence: TGTGCCAGCAGGCTGAACTACGGGACAGGGGCTTACAATGAGCAGTTCTTC. Residues: CASRLNYGTGAYNEQFF. The rearrangement uses TRBV7-9 and TRBJ2-1; 10 bases align to TRBD1. The V and J ends lost 6 bases and 4 bases, in that order; junction bases with no gene match: 12. CDR3 length: 17 amino acids. CDR1 and CDR2 (germline): SEHNR, FQNEAQ (reference sequence).